Below, 22 T cell receptor beta chains from the same sample are listed, as sequenced in a study of blood T cells in healthy people across ages. Primed by a sample-barcoded 5' primer and a J-beta primer mix, a second PCR proceeded for roughly 7 to 11 cycles. TCRdb re-called the 5' RACE reads with MiXCR, one entry per CDR3 protein. The data contain around 1,600,000 distinct CDR3 sequences, approximately 39% of them singletons. Source material: blood. Source of these receptors: a woman aged 18-29 years in good health.

The chain couples TRBV5-1 to TRBJ2-2, with 7 bases lining up with TRBD1. V lost 0 bases to trimming and J lost 0 bases; unmatched junction nucleotides: 5. Germline V CDR1 and CDR2: SGHRS, YFSETQ. The CDR3 is 17 amino acids. This CDR3 reads CASSLEQGLPNTGELFF. The CDR3 bases are TGCGCCAGCAGCTTGGAACAGGGGCTACCGAACACCGGGGAGCTGTTTTTT.

The chain joins TRBV28 to TRBJ2-3; unclear D gene. Trimming pared 6 bases from V and 2 bases from J, leaving 12 bases between. Germline lookup yields CDR1 MDHEN and CDR2 SYDVKM. The CDR3 runs 14 residues. The CDR3 nucleotides are TGTGCCAGCAGCACGCTGTTGATCACAGATACGCAGTATTTT. Translated: CASSTLLITDTQYF.

This clonotype has only a few counts. The gene calls are TRBV4-2 and TRBJ2-1, with TRBD2 as a possible D gene (6 bases). The V end was cut by 0 bases, the J end by 1 base, with 10 bases between. Per germline, CDR1 LGHNA and CDR2 YNFKEQ. The CDR3 is made up of 16 amino acids. The CDR3 coding sequence is TGTGCCAGCAGCCAAGATCGGGGGTTTTCCTACAATGAGCAGTTCTTC. Encoded protein: CASSQDRGFSYNEQFF.

This clonotype was picked up a small number of times. The chain has TRBV27 and TRBJ2-7, with D uncertain. The CDR3 totals 13 residues. Trimming pared 3 bases from V and 4 bases from J, leaving 10 bases between. Germline CDR1 MNHEY, CDR2 SMNVEV (reference sequence). This CDR3 is CASSLTEDYEQYF. CDR3 in DNA: TGTGCCAGCAGTTTGACCGAGGATTACGAGCAGTACTTC.

The V and J genes are TRBV7-9 and TRBJ2-1; tentatively, D is TRBD1 (6 bases). Trimming stripped 3 bases from V and 10 bases from J, with 19 bases between. The CDR3 has 15 residues. Germline CDR1 is SEHNR and CDR2 is FQNEAQ (reference sequence). This chain's CDR3 is CASSFPIGTLYEQFF. The DNA for the CDR3 is TGTGCCAGCAGCTTCCCGATCGGGACACTTTACGAGCAGTTCTTC.

The chain couples TRBV4-1 to TRBJ1-2; the D is unclear. V lost 0 bases and J 1 base, leaving 9 bases between the germline ends. The CDR3 runs 15 residues. Per germline, CDR1 MGHRA and CDR2 YSYEKL. The CDR3 reads CASSQEIRGNYGYTF. The CDR3 DNA reads as TGCGCCAGCAGCCAAGAGATCCGGGGTAACTATGGCTACACCTTC.

This clonotype was counted between two and nine times. The rearrangement uses TRBV29-1 and TRBJ1-1; D ambiguous. V lost 4 bases and J lost 0, with 9 bases in between. The germline gives CDR1 SQVTM, CDR2 ANQGSEA. This CDR3 contains 13 residues. CDR3: CSVGPRMNTEAFF. The CDR3 DNA reads as TGCAGCGTTGGCCCGCGAATGAACACTGAAGCTTTCTTT. Based on the CDR3 plus reference TRBV29-1 and TRBJ1-1, the full variable domain is SAVISQKPSRDICQRGTSLTIQCQVDSQVTMMFWYRQQPGQSLTLIATANQGSEATYESGFVIDKFPISRPNLTFSTLTVSNMSPEDSSIYLCSVGPRMNTEAFFGQGTRLTVV.

The rearrangement joins TRBV9 to TRBJ2-5; maybe TRBD1 (5 bases). Germline values: CDR1 SGDLS, CDR2 YYNGEE. CDR3 length: 15 amino acids. Trimming took 4 bases from V and 13 from J, leaving 26 bases between them. The CDR3 protein is CASSPTRTTNNERYF. The CDR3 DNA sequence: TGTGCCAGCAGCCCTACGCGGACAACCAACAATGAGCGGTACTTC. Combining the CDR3 with reference TRBV9 and TRBJ2-5 gives the whole variable domain DSGVTQTPKHLITATGQRVTLRCSPRSGDLSVYWYQQSLDQGLQFLIQYYNGEERAKGNILERFSAQQFPDLHSELNLSSLELGDSALYFCASSPTRTTNNERYFGPGTRLLVL.

This clonotype was observed a few times. J is TRBJ1-1 and V is TRBV7-2, with D maybe TRBD1 (5 bases). The germline V gene encodes CDR1 SGHTA and CDR2 FQGNSA. V was shortened by 5 bases and J by 2 bases, with 12 bases between the two germline ends. The CDR3 extends over 14 amino acids. CDR3 protein: CASSTSQDNTEAFF. The CDR3 bases are TGTGCCAGCAGCACCTCACAGGATAACACTGAAGCTTTCTTT.

This clonotype has a handful of counts. This chain links TRBV20-1 with TRBJ2-1, with 7 bases identical to TRBD1. Germline lookup yields CDR1 DFQATT and CDR2 SNEGSKA (reference sequence). This CDR3 has 14 residues. J lost 6 bases, V lost 4 bases, and 9 bases had no gene match. For the CDR3, the DNA is TGCAGTGCTACCGACAGGGCCCTTACCAATGAGCAGTTCTTC. Amino acids: CSATDRALTNEQFF.

This rearrangement joins TRBV10-3 to TRBJ2-5; 7 nucleotides match TRBD1. Germline-derived CDR1 and CDR2 are ENHRY and SYGVKD. The CDR3 loop spans 15 amino acids. Losses at the gene ends were 3 bases for V and 3 bases for J; bases not matched to a gene: 7. CDR3 nucleotides: TGTGCCATCAGTGAACCCAGGACAGGAAAAGAGACCCAGTACTTC. Translating it yields CAISEPRTGKETQYF.

The chain joins TRBV21-1 to TRBJ1-4. TRBV21-1 is a pseudogene. The CDR3 totals 16 residues. CDR3 region: CASSKWAGTRVEKLFF. For the CDR3, the DNA is TGTGCCAGCAGCAAATGGGCAGGGACTCGGGTTGAAAAACTGTTTTTT.

The J gene is TRBJ2-1, the V gene TRBV20-1; 12 positions match TRBD1. CDR1 is DFQATT and CDR2 is SNEGSKA in the germline V gene (reference sequence). The CDR3 consists of 17 residues. V trimming: 0 bases; J trimming: 6 bases; junction bases outside the gene matches: 9. In nucleotides, the CDR3 is TGCAGTGCTAGAGACCCCGCCGGGACAGGGGGCTTCAATGAGCAGTTCTTC. Translating it yields CSARDPAGTGGFNEQFF.

The chain recombines TRBV15 with TRBJ2-1, with D perhaps matching TRBD1 or TRBD2 (6 bases each). The DNA end lines up better with TRBJ2-7; the J call may be wrong. The CDR3 has 16 residues. The germline V gene encodes CDR1 LNHNV and CDR2 YYDKDF (reference sequence). The CDR3 loop reads CATSREAGDSYNEQYF. The CDR3 coding sequence is TGTGCCACCAGCAGAGAGGCAGGGGACTCCTACAATGAGCAGTACTTC.

This clonotype was counted only a few times. The gene calls are TRBV7-9 and TRBJ2-7; 10 bases are shared with TRBD1. Germline CDR1 and CDR2: SEHNR and FQNEAQ (reference sequence). This CDR3 has 14 residues. The trim removed 5 bases at V and 4 bases at J, leaving 5 bases unmatched. Here the CDR3 reads CASSQTGGDYEQYF. The CDR3 region has the DNA TGTGCCAGCAGCCAGACAGGGGGCGATTACGAGCAGTACTTC. Full variable domain (rest looked up from reference TRBV7-9 and TRBJ2-7): DTGVSQNPRHKITKRGQNVTFRCDPISEHNRLYWYRQTLGQGPEFLTYFQNEAQLEKSRLLSDRFSAERPKGSFSTLEIQRTEQGDSAMYLCASSQTGGDYEQYFGPGTRLTVT.

The table lists this clonotype with a few counts. This chain connects TRBV27 to TRBJ2-7; no clear D. Germline-derived CDR1 and CDR2 are MNHEY and SMNVEV (reference sequence). The CDR3 has 10 residues. Trimming removed 3 bases from V and 6 bases from J, with 3 bases in between. As DNA, the CDR3 is TGTGCCAGCAGTTTTGGCGAGCAGTACTTC. Protein sequence: CASSFGEQYF.

This clonotype was seen more than once but under ten times. The rearrangement links TRBV28 to TRBJ1-4; no clear D gene. Trimming took off 1 base at V and 7 bases at J, with 19 bases between the two ends. The CDR3 spans 17 residues. The germline V gene encodes CDR1 MDHEN and CDR2 SYDVKM. CDR3 sequence: CASSLFTATLRSEKLFF. DNA for the CDR3: TGTGCCAGCAGTTTATTTACGGCCACATTGAGGTCTGAAAAACTGTTTTTT.

This clonotype was seen only a few times. V usage is TRBV5-1 and J usage is TRBJ2-3, with 7 bases matching TRBD2. Germline V gene sequence: CDR1 SGHRS, CDR2 YFSETQ. V trimming: 1 base; J trimming: 2 bases; junction bases outside the gene matches: 7. CDR3 length: 16 amino acids. The CDR3 reads CASSLPGLVNTDTQYF. The CDR3 coding sequence is TGCGCCAGCAGCTTGCCCGGACTAGTCAACACAGATACGCAGTATTTT.

The V call is TRBV20-1, the J call TRBJ2-1, with D maybe TRBD2 (6 bases). V was cut by 3 bases and J by 6 bases, with 18 bases left in between. CDR1 DFQATT and CDR2 SNEGSKA come from the germline V gene (reference sequence). The CDR3 covers 15 residues. Written as DNA, the CDR3 is TGCAGTGCTAGCCCCCTCAAGGGAGCGGGCAATGAGCAGTTCTTC. Its protein is CSASPLKGAGNEQFF.

This clonotype was seen more than once but under ten times. The CDR3 coding sequence is TGCGCCAGCAGCTTGCCTCCTGTTGGCACAGATACGCAGTATTTT. It yields the protein CASSLPPVGTDTQYF. V gene TRBV5-1 combines with J gene TRBJ2-3; D remains unclear. Germline loops: CDR1 SGHRS, CDR2 YFSETQ. The V end was cut by 1 base, the J end by 1 base, with 10 bases between. This CDR3 spans 15 amino acids. The full variable domain, rest sourced from reference TRBV5-1 and TRBJ2-3, is KAGVTQTPRYLIKTRGQQVTLSCSPISGHRSVSWYQQTPGQGLQFLFEYFSETQRNKGNFPGRFSGRQFSNSRSEMNVSTLELGDSALYLCASSLPPVGTDTQYFGPGTRLTVL.

The V gene is TRBV6-2 or TRBV6-3, the J gene TRBJ2-5; 8 positions agree with TRBD2. Germline CDR1 is MNHEY and CDR2 is SVGEGT. The CDR3 runs to 18 residues. With 6 bases clipped from V and 1 base from J, the junction kept 16 bases outside the gene matches. CDR3 sequence (DNA): TGTGCCAGCAGCCCTACAACCGCAATTAGCGGGATCCAAGAGACCCAGTACTTC. Amino acid sequence: CASSPTTAISGIQETQYF.

The gene calls are TRBV7-2 and TRBJ1-2, with 8 bases that match TRBD1. The CDR3 spans 12 residues. V lost 5 bases to trimming and J lost 13 bases; unmatched junction nucleotides: 9. The germline V gene encodes CDR1 SGHTA and CDR2 FQGNSA. The CDR3 sequence is CASSHDRGFPTF. CDR3 nucleotide sequence: TGTGCCAGCAGCCATGACAGGGGATTCCCCACCTTC.